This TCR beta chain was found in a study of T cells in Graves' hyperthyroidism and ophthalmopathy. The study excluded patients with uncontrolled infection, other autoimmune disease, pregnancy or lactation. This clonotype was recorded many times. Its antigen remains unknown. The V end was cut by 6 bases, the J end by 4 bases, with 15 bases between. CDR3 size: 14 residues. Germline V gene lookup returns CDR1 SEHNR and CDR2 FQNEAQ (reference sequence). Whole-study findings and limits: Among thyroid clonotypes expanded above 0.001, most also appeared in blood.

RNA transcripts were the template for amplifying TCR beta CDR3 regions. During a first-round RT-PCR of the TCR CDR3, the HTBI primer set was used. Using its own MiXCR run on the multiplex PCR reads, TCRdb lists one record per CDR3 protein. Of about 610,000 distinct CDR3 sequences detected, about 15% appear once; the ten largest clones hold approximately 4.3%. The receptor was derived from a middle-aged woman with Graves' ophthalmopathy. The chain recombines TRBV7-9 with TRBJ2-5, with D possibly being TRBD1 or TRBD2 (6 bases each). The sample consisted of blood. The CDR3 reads CASRAPGGAETQYF. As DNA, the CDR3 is TGTGCCAGCAGAGCCCCCGGGGGCGCAGAGACCCAGTACTTC.